A selection of T cell receptor beta chains follows, all from one sample in a study of blood T cell repertoires in COVID-19. Here immunoSEQ multiplex PCR was the method, and the copy in TCRdb shows in-frame clones only, minus some. The sample lists fewer than 350,000 clones; roughly 90% were seen once. What was sequenced was peripheral blood. The receptors shown here come from a woman aged 25 to 39 with COVID-19, enrolled during active disease. CDR3s include the opening cysteine and the closing phenylalanine or tryptophan. A D gene is named only where the DNA matches it firmly. Clone size, where shown, is once, few, many, or a class for clones that have expanded.

>.|TRBV29-1|TRBJ1-2|TRBD1
TGCAGCGTTGGCGGGACAGCTTATGGCTACACCTTC
CSVGGTAYGYTF
>.|TRBV27|TRBJ1-4|.
TGTGCCAGCAGTCCAGGACAGAAACTGTTTTTT
CASSPGQKLFF
>.|TRBV7-9|TRBJ2-7|TRBD2
TGTGCCAGCAGCTTAGCGGCCGGGGGGACTTTTGACTACGAGCAGTACTTC
CASSLAAGGTFDYEQYF
>once|TRBV19|TRBJ1-2|.
TGTGCCATATCGGACAGTCAGGGGTATGGCTACACCTTC
CAISDSQGYGYTF
>.|TRBV5-1|TRBJ1-3|.
TGCGCCAGCAGCCCGGACATCTCTGGAAACACCATATATTTT
CASSPDISGNTIYF
>.|TRBV2|TRBJ1-2|TRBD1
TGTGCCAGCAAGCCAGGGGGCAACTATGGCTACACCTTC
CASKPGGNYGYTF
>.|TRBV5-1|TRBJ2-1|TRBD2
TGCGCCAGCAGCTCCGGACTAGCGGGAGTTTATGAGCAGTTCTTC
CASSSGLAGVYEQFF
>.|TRBV11-3|TRBJ2-1|.
TGTGCCAGCAGCTTTAGCGGTGGAGGGTACAATGAGCAGTTCTTC
CASSFSGGGYNEQFF
>.|TRBV7-9|TRBJ2-1|TRBD1
TGTGCCAGCAGCTTAGGGACAGGGTCGGGTCATGAGCAGTTCTTC
CASSLGTGSGHEQFF
>.|TRBV18|TRBJ1-4|TRBD1
TGTGCCAGCTCACCGACGACAGGGAGGACTAATGAAAAACTGTTTTTT
CASSPTTGRTNEKLFF
>once|TRBV30|TRBJ2-5|.
TGTGCCTGGAGCGTTTACCAAGAGACCCAGTACTTC
CAWSVYQETQYF
>.|TRBV19|TRBJ1-1|.
TGTGCCAGTAGTATAGACCCAGTGAACACTGAAGCTTTCTTT
CASSIDPVNTEAFF
>.|TRBV4-1|TRBJ2-3|TRBD2
TGCGCCAGCGGAAGTAGCGGGGGGTCAGGGGCAGATACGCAGTATTTT
CASGSSGGSGADTQYF
>.|TRBV6-5|TRBJ1-2|TRBD1
TGTGCCAGCAGTCCGGACAGGTCGCCAATCTATGGCTACACCTTC
CASSPDRSPIYGYTF
>.|TRBV2|TRBJ2-5|.
TGTGCCAGCAGGCGCCAAGAGACCCAGTACTTC
CASRRQETQYF
>.|TRBV30|TRBJ2-7|TRBD2
TGTGCCCCCCTGGAGCGGGAGGGCCCGGGCGAGCAGTACTTC
CAPLEREGPGEQYF
>.|TRBV10-3|TRBJ1-1|.
TGTGCCATCACCCCGGGACTTATGAACACTGAAGCTTTCTTT
CAITPGLMNTEAFF
>.|TRBV24-1|TRBJ2-1|TRBD2
TGTGCCACCAGTGATTTGCCCCGACTAGCGGGAGTAACGGAGGAGCAGTTCTTC
CATSDLPRLAGVTEEQFF
>.|TRBV15|TRBJ1-1|.
TGTGCCACCAGCAGAGATCGTGGGCCCGGGGGGGACACTGAAGCTTTCTTT
CATSRDRGPGGDTEAFF
>.|TRBV15|TRBJ1-4|.
TGTGCCACCAGCAGAGATCGGACAGCCGAAAAACTGTTTTTT
CATSRDRTAEKLFF
>once|TRBV5-1|TRBJ1-1|TRBD1
TGCGCCAGCAGCTCCGGGACGACAGGGGGCGAAAGCACTGAAGCTTTCTTT
CASSSGTTGGESTEAFF
>once|TRBV6-6|TRBJ1-2|.
TGTGCCAGCAGTTTAAAGACAGGTTCTAACTATGGCTACACCTTC
CASSLKTGSNYGYTF
>.|TRBV27|TRBJ2-7|.
TGTGCCAGCAGTTTATCGTGGCCCTACGAGCAGTACTTC
CASSLSWPYEQYF
>.|TRBV7-9|TRBJ1-1|TRBD1
TGTGCCAGCAGCGCCTCCGGCACAGGGGATGAAGCTTTCTTT
CASSASGTGDEAFF
>.|TRBV25-1|TRBJ1-6|.
TGTGCCAGCAGTGACCCCTCAGGGCACAATTCACCCCTCCACTTT
CASSDPSGHNSPLHF
>.|TRBV5-6|TRBJ1-1|.
TGTGCCAGCAGCCGACTCCGAGGAACTGAAGCTTTCTTT
CASSRLRGTEAFF
>.|TRBV7-9|TRBJ2-6|.
TGTGCCAGCAGCGATAGACAGAAAGGGGCCAACGTCCTGACTTTC
CASSDRQKGANVLTF
>.|TRBV7-2|TRBJ2-1|TRBD2
TGTGCCAGCAGCACGCGGACTAGCGGGAGTAATGAGCAGTTCTTC
CASSTRTSGSNEQFF
>.|TRBV6-2/TRBV6-3|TRBJ2-1|TRBD2
TGTGCCAGCAGTTATCCCCCCAAGAGGGGCCGGCTAGCGGGAATAAATGAGCAGTTCTTC
CASSYPPKRGRLAGINEQFF
>.|TRBV7-2|TRBJ2-1|.
TGTGCCAGCAGCGCCCGGAACAGGGACTACAATGAGCAGTTCTTC
CASSARNRDYNEQFF
>.|TRBV3-1/TRBV3-2|TRBJ1-1|.
TGTGCCAGCAGCCCGGAGTGGCGGGATGCTGAAGCTTTCTTT
CASSPEWRDAEAFF
>.|TRBV28|TRBJ1-2|.
TGTGCCAGCAGAAGGACAGTGGATGGCTACACCTTC
CASRRTVDGYTF
>.|TRBV10-3|TRBJ1-2|TRBD1
TGTGCCATCAGTGACGACAGGGGTAGCGGATATGGCTACACCTTC
CAISDDRGSGYGYTF
>.|TRBV30|TRBJ1-2|.
TGTGCCTGCTGGGAGGGCAGGGGATATGGCTACACCTTC
CACWEGRGYGYTF
>.|TRBV12-3/TRBV12-4|TRBJ2-1|TRBD2
TGTGCCAGCAGTTTCGTGCGGGAGGGAGAGCAGTTCTTC
CASSFVREGEQFF
>.|TRBV10-3|TRBJ2-3|TRBD2
TGTGCCATCAACGGGGGGACCACAGATACGCAGTATTTT
CAINGGTTDTQYF
>.|TRBV9|TRBJ2-2|TRBD2
TGTGCCAGCAGCGTTACTAGCGGGAGGGCCTGGGACACCGGGGAGCTGTTTTTT
CASSVTSGRAWDTGELFF
>.|TRBV27|TRBJ1-3|TRBD1
TGTGCCAGCAGTCCAGGGGGCTCTGGAAACACCATATATTTT
CASSPGGSGNTIYF
>.|TRBV29-1|TRBJ1-3|TRBD1
TGCAGCGCACAGGGGGCTAGTGGAAACACCATATATTTT
CSAQGASGNTIYF
>once|TRBV19|TRBJ1-5|TRBD1
TGTGCCAGTAGTAAGGGGGCGAGGCAGCCCCAGCATTTT
CASSKGARQPQHF
>.|TRBV5-1|TRBJ2-2|TRBD2
TGCGCCAGCAGCTTCGAACTAGCGGGAGGCGGGGAGCTGTTTTTT
CASSFELAGGGELFF
>.|TRBV28|TRBJ2-2|.
TGTGCCAGCAGCTCCCCCGGGGACACCGGGGAGCTGTTTTTT
CASSSPGDTGELFF
>.|TRBV27|TRBJ2-7|.
TGTGCCAGCAGTTTCACCTCGATGACAGCCTACGAGCAGTACTTC
CASSFTSMTAYEQYF
>.|TRBV19|TRBJ1-1|.
TGTGCCAGTAGTATAGTTCGGGACACTGAAGCTTTCTTT
CASSIVRDTEAFF
>.|TRBV30|TRBJ1-5|.
TGTGCCTGGAGTCCAGGCCGCGGGGGGCCCCAGCATTTT
CAWSPGRGGPQHF
>.|TRBV5-5|TRBJ2-2|.
TGTGCCAGCAGCCAGCGGACAGGGAGGGCCGGGGAGCTGTTTTTT
CASSQRTGRAGELFF
>.|TRBV28|TRBJ2-7|.
TGTGCCGCCGGCAACAGGTACGAGCAGTACTTC
CAAGNRYEQYF
>.|TRBV10-3|TRBJ1-5|.
TGTGCCATCAGTGAGAACATAGGGGTCAATCAGCCCCAGCATTTT
CAISENIGVNQPQHF
>.|TRBV6-5|TRBJ1-1|TRBD1
TGTGCCAGCAGTTCCGGGACAGGGCGGACTGAAGCTTTCTTT
CASSSGTGRTEAFF
>.|TRBV27|TRBJ2-3|TRBD1
TGTGCCAGCAGCAGAGGGGGACAGGGGACAGATACGCAGTATTTT
CASSRGGQGTDTQYF
>.|TRBV19|TRBJ2-7|TRBD2
TGTGCCAGTAGTGCCTTTAGCGGGAGGCTTTACGAGCAGTACTTC
CASSAFSGRLYEQYF
>.|TRBV21-1|TRBJ2-5|.
TGTGCCAGCAGCAAAGCGCGGCTAGCAGCACAAGAGACCCAGTACTTC
CASSKARLAAQETQYF
>.|TRBV7-3|TRBJ2-7|.
TGTGCCAGCAGTAGGGAGTTAGGCTACGAGCAGTACTTC
CASSRELGYEQYF